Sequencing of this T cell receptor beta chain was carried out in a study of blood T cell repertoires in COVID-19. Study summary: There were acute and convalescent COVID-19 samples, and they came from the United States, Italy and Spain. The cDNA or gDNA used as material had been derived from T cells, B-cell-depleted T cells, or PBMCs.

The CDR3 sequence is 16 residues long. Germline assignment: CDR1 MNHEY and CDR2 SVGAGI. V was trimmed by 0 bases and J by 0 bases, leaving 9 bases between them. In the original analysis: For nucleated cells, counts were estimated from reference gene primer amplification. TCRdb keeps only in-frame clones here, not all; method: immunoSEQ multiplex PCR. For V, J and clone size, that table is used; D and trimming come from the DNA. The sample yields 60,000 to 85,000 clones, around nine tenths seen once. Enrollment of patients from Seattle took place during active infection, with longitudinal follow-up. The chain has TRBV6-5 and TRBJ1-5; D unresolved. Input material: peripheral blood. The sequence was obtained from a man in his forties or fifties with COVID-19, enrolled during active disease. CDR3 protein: CASSYSRVNSNQPQHF. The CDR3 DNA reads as TGTGCCAGCAGTTACTCGAGGGTAAATAGCAATCAGCCCCAGCATTTT.